This is a list of T cell receptor beta chains from one sample in a study of blood T cell repertoires in COVID-19. TCRdb keeps only in-frame clones here, not all; method: immunoSEQ multiplex PCR. The data show some 85,000 clones, 65% to 80% seen once. The specimen was peripheral blood. These receptor sequences come from a human donor in a cohort sampled during active COVID-19. The CDR3 runs from the conserved cysteine through the conserved F or W. The order of the fields is D gene, clone size, V gene, J gene, CDR3 DNA, CDR3 protein. A D gene is named only where the DNA matches it firmly. The size of a clone is reported for some rows only, either as once, few or many, or as a class for expanded clones.

D: TRBD2
size: once
V: TRBV5-1
J: TRBJ2-5
DNA: TGCGCCAGCAGCTTAGCGGGATCCTCGGAGACCCAGTACTTC
CDR3: CASSLAGSSETQYF

D: .
size: once
V: TRBV7-9
J: TRBJ2-7
DNA: TGTGCCAGCAGCCTAGACAGGAGTTACGAGCAGTACTTC
CDR3: CASSLDRSYEQYF

D: .
size: .
V: TRBV14
J: TRBJ2-2
DNA: TGTGCCAGCAGCCAAGACCGCACCGGGGAGCTGTTTTTT
CDR3: CASSQDRTGELFF

D: TRBD1
size: .
V: TRBV7-2
J: TRBJ2-4
DNA: TGTGCCAGCAGCTCACAGGGGGCGAAGGTCAAAAACATTCAGTACTTC
CDR3: CASSSQGAKVKNIQYF

D: .
size: .
V: TRBV11-3
J: TRBJ2-3
DNA: TGTGCCAGCAGCTTAGGGGGGAGGACAGATACGCAGTATTTT
CDR3: CASSLGGRTDTQYF

D: .
size: few
V: TRBV5-4
J: TRBJ1-6
DNA: TGTGCCAGTAGGACAGACGATTATAATTCACCCCTCCACTTT
CDR3: CASRTDDYNSPLHF

D: .
size: .
V: TRBV5-8
J: TRBJ2-3
DNA: TGTGCCAGCAGCCTCATGGGCCAGGGTGCAGATACGCAGTATTTT
CDR3: CASSLMGQGADTQYF

D: .
size: .
V: TRBV19
J: TRBJ2-5
DNA: TGTGCCAGTAGTATAGTGGAGGGTCGGGAGACCCAGTACTTC
CDR3: CASSIVEGRETQYF

D: .
size: .
V: TRBV6-2/TRBV6-3
J: TRBJ2-1
DNA: TGTGCCAGCAGTTGGCGGGGAGCGTACAATGAGCAGTTCTTC
CDR3: CASSWRGAYNEQFF

D: .
size: few
V: TRBV29-1
J: TRBJ1-4
DNA: TGCAGCGTTGAAGAATTGGCGGGAAATAACGGTGAAAAACTGTTTTTT
CDR3: CSVEELAGNNGEKLFF

D: .
size: .
V: TRBV29-1
J: TRBJ2-1
DNA: TGCAGCGTTGATCGTAATTGGCCAAACTACAATGAGCAGTTCTTC
CDR3: CSVDRNWPNYNEQFF

D: TRBD2
size: .
V: TRBV3-1/TRBV3-2
J: TRBJ2-2
DNA: TGTGCCAGCAGCCTAGCGGGAGGGCCGTACACCGGGGAGCTGTTTTTT
CDR3: CASSLAGGPYTGELFF

D: .
size: .
V: TRBV28
J: TRBJ1-2
DNA: TGTGCCAGCCGCTCCCCGGGAGCTAACTATGGCTACACCTTC
CDR3: CASRSPGANYGYTF

D: TRBD2
size: few
V: TRBV7-9
J: TRBJ2-7
DNA: TGTGCCAGCAGTCGTAATAGCGGGAGTGGTGAGCAGTACTTC
CDR3: CASSRNSGSGEQYF

D: .
size: .
V: TRBV5-5
J: TRBJ2-2
DNA: TGTGCCAGCAGCCTGGGGGGGACAGCTAACACCGGGGAGCTGTTTTTT
CDR3: CASSLGGTANTGELFF

D: .
size: .
V: TRBV4-3
J: TRBJ2-3
DNA: TGCGCCAGCAGCCAAGATCGGGCGGGGGCCGGCACAGATACGCAGTATTTT
CDR3: CASSQDRAGAGTDTQYF

D: .
size: .
V: TRBV4-1
J: TRBJ2-5
DNA: TGCGCCAGCAGCCAAGACTTGGGGCCAGAGACCCAGTACTTC
CDR3: CASSQDLGPETQYF

D: TRBD1
size: .
V: TRBV3-1/TRBV3-2
J: TRBJ2-1
DNA: TGTGCCAGCAGGCTCGGGACAGGGGGCATCAATGAGCAGTTCTTC
CDR3: CASRLGTGGINEQFF

D: .
size: .
V: TRBV6-2/TRBV6-3
J: TRBJ2-7
DNA: TGTGCCAGCAGTTACTCAGCCAGGACAGACACCTACGAGCAGTACTTC
CDR3: CASSYSARTDTYEQYF

D: .
size: once
V: TRBV21-1
J: TRBJ2-7
DNA: TGTGCCAGCAGCAAAGTACGCTTAAGCTCCCCCTACGAGCAGTACTTC
CDR3: CASSKVRLSSPYEQYF

D: TRBD1
size: few
V: TRBV4-3
J: TRBJ1-5
DNA: TGCGCCAGCAGCCGGGACAGGGGCAATCAGCCCCAGCATTTT
CDR3: CASSRDRGNQPQHF

D: TRBD1
size: .
V: TRBV5-4
J: TRBJ1-4
DNA: TGTGCCAGCAGCCAGGGACAGGGCACTAAGAGGGAAAAACTGTTTTTT
CDR3: CASSQGQGTKREKLFF

D: .
size: once
V: TRBV19
J: TRBJ2-3
DNA: TGTGCCAGTAGTATAGTCTACACAGATACGCAGTATTTT
CDR3: CASSIVYTDTQYF

D: .
size: .
V: TRBV7-9
J: TRBJ2-7
DNA: TGTGCCAGCAGCTTAGGATACAGGGCCTACGAGCAGTACTTC
CDR3: CASSLGYRAYEQYF

D: .
size: .
V: TRBV9
J: TRBJ2-7
DNA: TGTGCCAGCAGCTTGGACATATCCTACGAGCAGTACTTC
CDR3: CASSLDISYEQYF

D: TRBD2
size: .
V: TRBV4-1
J: TRBJ2-1
DNA: TGCGCCAGCAGCCAAGAAAACCCTAGCGGGAGTTGGAATGAGCAGTTCTTC
CDR3: CASSQENPSGSWNEQFF

D: .
size: .
V: TRBV12-3/TRBV12-4
J: TRBJ1-2
DNA: TGTGCCAGCAGCTTACAGGGTAACTATGGCTACACCTTC
CDR3: CASSLQGNYGYTF

D: .
size: few
V: TRBV6-5
J: TRBJ1-5
DNA: TGTGCCAGCATGGGGGGTAAGGGGCCCCAGCATTTT
CDR3: CASMGGKGPQHF

D: TRBD1
size: .
V: TRBV3-1/TRBV3-2
J: TRBJ2-7
DNA: TGTGCCAGCAGCCGAGGGACAGGGGGTCGTTACGAGCAGTACTTC
CDR3: CASSRGTGGRYEQYF

D: TRBD2
size: .
V: TRBV11-2
J: TRBJ2-1
DNA: TGTGCCAGCAGCTTACCGGGAGGGCCGGGCAATGAGCAGTTCTTC
CDR3: CASSLPGGPGNEQFF

D: .
size: .
V: TRBV7-9
J: TRBJ1-3
DNA: TGTGCCAGCAGCCCAGCAGGGGCTGGAAACACCATATATTTT
CDR3: CASSPAGAGNTIYF

D: .
size: .
V: TRBV6-6
J: TRBJ1-5
DNA: TGTGCCAGCGTTCGTGGAGAATGGGGCAATCAGCCCCAGCATTTT
CDR3: CASVRGEWGNQPQHF

D: TRBD1
size: .
V: TRBV19
J: TRBJ2-2
DNA: TGTGCCATTCAGACAGGGACAAACACCGGGGAGCTGTTTTTT
CDR3: CAIQTGTNTGELFF

D: TRBD2
size: .
V: TRBV7-9
J: TRBJ2-1
DNA: TGTGCCAGCAGCTTTTGGCGGGAGGGCCTCAATGAGCAGTTCTTC
CDR3: CASSFWREGLNEQFF

D: .
size: few
V: TRBV2
J: TRBJ2-1
DNA: TGTGCCAGCAGGACTAACTCCTACAATGAGCAGTTCTTC
CDR3: CASRTNSYNEQFF